This T cell receptor beta chain was recorded in a study of beta chain features in type 1 diabetes. General observations from the study: The study notes PCR might favor shorter templates equally in patients and controls. TCRB rearrangement may or may not be influenced by HLA type; here this remained unresolved.

Points on this clone: Antigen unknown.

The whole isolated RNA underwent reverse transcription, so sequencing captured expressed TCRB transcripts. Samples of naive, central memory and regulatory T cells yielded a mean of around 3.4 million reads. Clones were sequenced by immunoSEQ multiplex PCR, and TCRdb holds only the in-frame ones, with some missing. The sample shows some 220,000 clones, roughly 10% of them seen only once. V gave up 6 bases and J gave up 1 base, with 16 bases separating them. There are 15 residues in the CDR3. In germline, CDR1 is MNHEY, CDR2 SVGAGI. Sequencing was done on a sample of central memory CD4+ T cells from blood. J is TRBJ2-7 and V is TRBV6-5; a possible D gene is TRBD1 (6 bases). The source of this sequence is a man younger than 30 in good health. The CDR3 coding sequence is TGTGCCAGCAGCACCCAGGGGTTGGGTTCCTACGAGCAGTACTTC. It codes for CASSTQGLGSYEQYF.